This TCR beta chain was sequenced during a study of OX40 agonist ivuxolimab in advanced cancers. Study overall: The diagnoses of dose-escalation patients were hepatocellular carcinoma, melanoma, renal cell or head and neck cancer. A history of anti-PD-1, anti-PD-L1 or anti-CTLA-4 therapy was acceptable, and roughly 40% had some. Findings and limits, study-wide: Mean expanded clone counts were higher in CD8+ than CD4+ T cells.

Trimming pared 6 bases from V and 0 bases from J, leaving 8 bases between. The CDR3 loop spans 13 amino acids. Germline CDR1 and CDR2: MNHEY and SMNVEV (reference sequence). TCRdb's copy holds only in-frame clones and misses some; the assay was immunoSEQ multiplex PCR. This sample has nearly 20,000 clones; around 85% occur once, and the top ten carry 16%. Comment on this clone: Its antigen is still unknown.

The chain employs TRBV27 and TRBJ1-1; possibly TRBD1 for D (6 bases). Sequences were derived from CD4+ or CD8+ T cells sorted from blood, sampled in a trial of the OX40 agonist ivuxolimab. The TCR originated in an adult with an advanced solid tumor such as melanoma, head and neck, liver or kidney cancer. The CDR3 DNA reads as TGTGCCAGCAGAGGACAGATGAACACTGAAGCTTTCTTT. Its protein product is CASRGQMNTEAFF.